Shown below are 18 T cell receptor beta chains from a single sample sequenced in a study of OX40 agonist ivuxolimab in advanced cancers. Sequencing was performed with immunoSEQ multiplex PCR; in TCRdb, only in-frame clones are kept and a portion is missing. The profile shows tens of thousands of clones, about nine tenths of them singletons. The material was CD4+ or CD8+ T cells sorted from blood, obtained in a trial of the OX40 agonist ivuxolimab. These receptors originate from an adult with an advanced solid tumor such as melanoma, head and neck, liver or kidney cancer.

The chain has TRBV15 and TRBJ2-2, with 10 nucleotides matching TRBD1. CDR1 and CDR2 from the germline V gene are LNHNV and YYDKDF (reference sequence). CDR3 size: 16 residues. The V segment lost 3 bases and the J segment 7 bases; nucleotides outside the gene matches: 8. CDR3 sequence reads: CATSRPGTGVIGELFF. The CDR3 region has the DNA TGTGCCACCAGCAGGCCCGGGACAGGGGTGATCGGGGAGCTGTTTTTT.

This CDR3 reads CASRRGFDEQYF. Here the CDR3 DNA reads TGTGCCAGCAGGAGGGGTTTCGACGAGCAGTACTTC. The J gene is TRBJ2-7, the V gene TRBV2; D possibly matches TRBD1 or TRBD2 (5 bases each). Germline values: CDR1 SNHLY, CDR2 FYNNEI. Trimming cost V 6 bases and J 5 bases, with 11 bases left between them. The CDR3 has 12 amino acids.

This sequence joins TRBV6-6 and TRBJ2-4, with 8 bases matching TRBD2. CDR1 is MNHNY and CDR2 is SVGAGI in the germline V gene (reference sequence). The ends lost 0 bases at V and 0 bases at J; junction bases unmatched: 1. The CDR3 totals 16 residues. Here the CDR3 reads CASSYSRGGAKNIQYF. The CDR3 DNA is TGTGCCAGCAGTTACTCCCGGGGGGGAGCCAAAAACATTCAGTACTTC.

The chain recombines TRBV6-1 with TRBJ2-7; TRBD2 matches 7 bases. V was pared by 1 base and J by 2 bases, with 2 bases of the junction left unmatched. The CDR3 spans 14 residues. The V gene's germline CDR1 is MNHNS and CDR2 SASEGT. The CDR3 reads CASSEVGTTYEQYF. The CDR3 nucleotides are TGTGCCAGCAGTGAAGTCGGGACTACCTACGAGCAGTACTTC.

This clone was seen a handful of times. The chain couples TRBV5-1 to TRBJ1-3; D ambiguous. V was clipped by 0 bases and J by 8 bases, with 12 bases between them. The germline V gene encodes CDR1 SGHRS and CDR2 YFSETQ. CDR3 length equals 14 residues. For the CDR3, the DNA is TGCGCCAGCAGCTTGGGTTCAGAAATCGACACCATATATTTT. Translating gives CASSLGSEIDTIYF.

This clone was seen a handful of times. The rearrangement links TRBV7-9 to TRBJ1-2; D gene unclear. The ends were cut back, 3 bases at V and 3 bases at J, with 8 bases in the middle. The CDR3 contains 13 residues. Germline CDR1 and CDR2: SEHNR and FQNEAQ (reference sequence). Here the CDR3 reads CASSFSEDYGYTF. CDR3 bases: TGTGCCAGCAGCTTCTCCGAGGACTATGGCTACACCTTC.

The V call is TRBV6-5, the J call TRBJ2-2; 8 bases align to TRBD1. CDR3 length: 15 residues. Germline values: CDR1 MNHEY, CDR2 SVGAGI. With 4 bases clipped from V and 6 bases from J, the junction kept 7 bases outside the gene matches. DNA of the CDR3: TGTGCCAGCAGTTTATCAGGGGGCGCAGCCGGGGAGCTGTTTTTT. Its protein product is CASSLSGGAAGELFF.

This clone is a singleton in its sample. The chain uses TRBV6-5 and TRBJ2-7; 10 nucleotides agree with TRBD2. The V segment lost 0 bases and the J segment 5 bases; nucleotides outside the gene matches: 7. Germline assignment: CDR1 MNHEY and CDR2 SVGAGI. The length of the CDR3 is 16 residues. The CDR3 is CASSYSGQRGGHEQYF. CDR3 in DNA: TGTGCCAGCAGTTACTCCGGACAGCGGGGGGGCCACGAGCAGTACTTC.

The rearrangement joins TRBV4-2 to TRBJ2-7; TRBD1 aligns across 9 bases. V lost 4 bases to trimming and J lost 7 bases; unmatched junction nucleotides: 11. Germline assignment: CDR1 LGHNA and CDR2 YNFKEQ. CDR3 length: 15 amino acids. The CDR3 sequence is CASSRVGTGTGEQYF. The CDR3 nucleotides are TGTGCCAGCAGCCGGGTGGGGACAGGGACCGGGGAGCAGTACTTC.

The V and J genes are TRBV14 and TRBJ2-1; D possibly corresponds to TRBD2 (6 bases). The CDR3 extends over 13 amino acids. The germline V gene encodes CDR1 SGHDN and CDR2 FVKESK. Deletions cut 0 bases from V and 9 bases from J, with 9 bases between. The CDR3 spells CASSQDEGGEQFF. The CDR3 DNA follows: TGTGCCAGCAGCCAAGATGAGGGAGGTGAGCAGTTCTTC.

The J gene is TRBJ2-2, the V gene TRBV4-2; 7 nucleotides align to TRBD2. The trim removed 3 bases at V and 6 bases at J, leaving 13 bases unmatched. Germline CDR1 reads LGHNA; CDR2 reads YNFKEQ. The CDR3 is 17 residues long. CDR3 sequence: CASSQGTGGGDAGELFF. CDR3 nucleotides: TGTGCCAGCAGCCAGGGGACTGGGGGGGGAGACGCCGGGGAGCTGTTTTTT.

The chain links TRBV6-5 to TRBJ1-2; 10 bases map to TRBD1. The germline CDR1 and CDR2 sequences are MNHEY and SVGAGI. V gave up 5 bases and J gave up 2 bases; unmatched junction bases: 5. The CDR3 has 15 residues. CDR3 DNA: TGTGCCAGCAGTCGACAGGGGGCATGGAACTATGGCTACACCTTC. Translation: CASSRQGAWNYGYTF.

The chain employs TRBV7-8 and TRBJ1-5; a possible D gene is TRBD1 (5 bases). The V end was cut by 2 bases, the J end by 0 bases, with 14 bases between. Germline V gene sequence: CDR1 SGHVS, CDR2 FQNEAQ. The CDR3 consists of 17 residues. The CDR3 loop reads CASSLIRGPYSNQPQHF. In DNA form, the CDR3 reads TGTGCCAGCAGCTTAATAAGGGGTCCCTATAGCAATCAGCCCCAGCATTTT.

The gene calls are TRBV27 and TRBJ2-5, with TRBD2 identical over 9 bases. V was clipped by 10 bases and J by 5 bases; unmatched bases: 14. The germline V gene encodes CDR1 MNHEY and CDR2 SMNVEV (reference sequence). The CDR3 has 15 amino acids. The CDR3, as DNA: TGTGCCACCCGGCGAGCGGGGGGTATTGGGGAGACCCAGTACTTC. Translated, it gives CATRRAGGIGETQYF.

The rearrangement links TRBV5-1 to TRBJ2-3; 9 nucleotides align to TRBD2. The CDR3 contains 15 residues. With V trimmed by 2 bases and J by 2 bases, 3 bases remained unmatched. The germline CDR1 and CDR2 sequences are SGHRS and YFSETQ. The CDR3 loop reads CASSLAGGPTDTQYF. CDR3 nucleotides: TGCGCCAGCAGCTTAGCGGGGGGACCCACAGATACGCAGTATTTT.

The table lists this clone with a count of one. The chain has TRBV2 and TRBJ1-5; perhaps TRBD1 as D (6 bases). The CDR3 is 12 residues long. V gave up 3 bases and J gave up 9 bases, with 9 bases separating them. Germline lookup yields CDR1 SNHLY and CDR2 FYNNEI. The CDR3 DNA is TGTGCCAGCAGTGATCAGGGGCTGCCCCAGCATTTT. It is translated as CASSDQGLPQHF.

This chain joins TRBV5-6 and TRBJ1-1; unclear D gene. The ends were cut back, 1 base at V and 7 bases at J, with 5 bases in the middle. This CDR3 spans 11 amino acids. In germline, CDR1 is SGHDT, CDR2 YYEEEE. CDR3 bases: TGTGCCAGCAGCTTGACGGATGAAGCTTTCTTT. Its translation: CASSLTDEAFF.

As regards this clone: One end of the junction is discordant with germline, which a read error may explain. As DNA, the CDR3 is TGTACCAGCAGCTTAAATCTACCGGGGGGCTCCTACAATGAGCAGTTCTTC. The encoded protein is CTSSLNLPGGSYNEQFF. This chain links TRBV7-9 with TRBJ2-1, with 7 bases aligning to TRBD2. Germline V gene data show CDR1 as SEHNR and CDR2 as FQNEAQ (reference sequence). The CDR3 totals 17 residues.